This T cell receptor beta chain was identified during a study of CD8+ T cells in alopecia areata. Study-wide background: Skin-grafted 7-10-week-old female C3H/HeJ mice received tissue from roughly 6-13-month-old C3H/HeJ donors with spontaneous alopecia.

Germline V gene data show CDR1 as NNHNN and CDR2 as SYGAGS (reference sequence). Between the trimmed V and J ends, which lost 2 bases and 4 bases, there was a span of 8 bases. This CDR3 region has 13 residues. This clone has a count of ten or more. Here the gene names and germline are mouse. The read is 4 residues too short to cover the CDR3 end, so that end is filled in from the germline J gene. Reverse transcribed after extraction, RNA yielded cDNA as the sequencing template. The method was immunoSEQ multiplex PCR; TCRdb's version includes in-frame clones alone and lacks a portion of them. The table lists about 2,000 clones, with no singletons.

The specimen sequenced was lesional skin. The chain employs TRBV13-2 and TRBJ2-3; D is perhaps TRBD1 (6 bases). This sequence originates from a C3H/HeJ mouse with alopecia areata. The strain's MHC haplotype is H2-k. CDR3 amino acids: CASGEGHSETLYF. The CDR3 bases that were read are TGTGCCAGCGGTGAGGGACATTCAGAA.